Reported below is one T cell receptor (beta chain). Its cognate antigen has yet to be identified. There are no base qualities to consult, and no much larger clone falls within one base. According to the study, the label for this sample's treatment or condition signals: in vitro stimulation with specific CMV peptide epitopes to enrich CMV-specific T cells. These data are taken from a study of T cell repertoires in cytomegalovirus infection (dated by TCRdb to between 2017 and 2020). The study in broad terms: Peptide stimulations targeted recently identified HLA-C-restricted CMV epitopes, whose presentation resists viral immunomodulation, together with well-studied HLA-B-restricted epitopes. The HLA type of each donor mattered for the analysis, because public TCR beta signatures pointed to carriage of CMV infection along with the matching HLA type. The study at large found these results: The ex vivo response was dominated by HLA-C-restricted CMV-specific TCR beta clonotypes, which also provided the single most frequent clonotype in two of eight donors. Cumulative frequency of public TCR beta family members discriminated carriers of CMV infection plus the relevant HLA type in this cohort and an independent approximately 370-donor cohort.

Reading from cysteine to phenylalanine, the CDR3 counts 17 amino acids. Just the 51-base CDR3 DNA is kept, in frame starting at base 1. The germline V gene gives CDR1 as MNHEY and CDR2 as SVGAGI. For this chain, trimming is 0 bases at the V end and 2 bases at the J end, and the number of junction bases without a gene match is 6. TCRdb lists the instrument as Illumina HiSeq 1500. TCRdb trimmed public reads at Q25 via fastp, called clones via MiXCR and kept in-frame beta chains. Rows matching on CDR3 protein sequence are summarized as one entry with the most common DNA and genes. This sample comprises under 200,000 distinct CDR3 sequences, roughly 21% of them detected only once. The top ten clonotypes cover roughly 25% of the sample.

This material consisted of CD8+ T cells from cultured PBMCs, taken from culture after CMV antigen stimulation. The rearranged segments are TRBV6-5 and TRBJ1-2; 10 bases in the middle match TRBD1. This clonotype was sampled from a human donor in good health (CMV status not recorded). Some clones in this sample may be carry-over from other donors' samples. The CDR3 reads CASSYSIADRGNYGYTF. The sequence in DNA is TGTGCCAGCAGTTACTCGATCGCGGACAGGGGGAACTATGGCTACACCTTC.